The entry below gives a single TCR beta chain sequence along with its context. As yet, its antigen is unknown. This entry comes from a study of shared clonotypes between healthy human individuals. Study summary: A few men and a couple of women, aged 18 to 49, were donors. Study-wide results and caveats: Donor clonotype sharing was expected to depend on sequencing depth. Only blood samples were collected, and tissue repertoires likely differ.

Several immunoSEQ 96-well plates shared each subset's DNA, each plate a replicate. The protocol was immunoSEQ multiplex PCR, while the TCRdb copy is restricted to in-frame clones and leaves out a portion. The data show about 520,000 clones, roughly 80% seen once. Trimming left V 3 bases short and J 5 bases short, with 11 bases between. CDR1 SGHRS and CDR2 YFSETQ come from the germline V gene. The CDR3 consists of 14 residues. The sequence was obtained from a woman in her forties in good health. Some clones in this sample may be carry-over from other donors' samples. The chain employs TRBV5-1 and TRBJ2-2; D gene uncertain. What was sequenced was PBMCs. CDR3 residues: CASSSVGTTGELFF. CDR3 coding DNA: TGCGCCAGCAGCTCCGTGGGTACGACCGGGGAGCTGTTTTTT. Full variable domain (remainder filled in from reference TRBV5-1 and TRBJ2-2): KAGVTQTPRYLIKTRGQQVTLSCSPISGHRSVSWYQQTPGQGLQFLFEYFSETQRNKGNFPGRFSGRQFSNSRSEMNVSTLELGDSALYLCASSSVGTTGELFFGEGSRLTVL.